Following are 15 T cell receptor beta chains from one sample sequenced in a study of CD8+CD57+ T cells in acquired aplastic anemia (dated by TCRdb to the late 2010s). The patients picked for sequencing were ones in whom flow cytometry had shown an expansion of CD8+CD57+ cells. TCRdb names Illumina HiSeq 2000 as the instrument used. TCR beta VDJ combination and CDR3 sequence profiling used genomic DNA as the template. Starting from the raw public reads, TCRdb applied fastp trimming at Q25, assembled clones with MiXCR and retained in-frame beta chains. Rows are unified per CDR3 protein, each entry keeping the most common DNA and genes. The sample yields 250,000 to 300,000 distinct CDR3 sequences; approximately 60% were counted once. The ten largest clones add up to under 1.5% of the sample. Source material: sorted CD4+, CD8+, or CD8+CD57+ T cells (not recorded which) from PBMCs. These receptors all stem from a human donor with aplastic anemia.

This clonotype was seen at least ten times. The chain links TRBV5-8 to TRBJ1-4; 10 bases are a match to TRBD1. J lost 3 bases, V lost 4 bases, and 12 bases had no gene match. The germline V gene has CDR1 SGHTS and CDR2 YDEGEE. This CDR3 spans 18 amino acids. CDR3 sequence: CASSAGRDRGSSNEKLFF. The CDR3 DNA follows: TGTGCCAGCAGCGCTGGAAGGGACAGGGGTTCGTCTAATGAAAAACTGTTTTTT.

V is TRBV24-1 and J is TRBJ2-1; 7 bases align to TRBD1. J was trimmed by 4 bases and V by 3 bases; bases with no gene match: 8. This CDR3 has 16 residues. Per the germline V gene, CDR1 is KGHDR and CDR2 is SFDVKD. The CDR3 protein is CATSDAGTGVYNEQFF. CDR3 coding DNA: TGTGCCACCAGTGATGCCGGCACAGGGGTTTACAATGAGCAGTTCTTC.

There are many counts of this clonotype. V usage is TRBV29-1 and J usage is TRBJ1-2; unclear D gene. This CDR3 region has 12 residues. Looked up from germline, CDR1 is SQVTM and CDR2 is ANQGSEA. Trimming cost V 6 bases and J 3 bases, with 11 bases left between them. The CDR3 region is CSVYDGDYGYTF. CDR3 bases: TGCAGCGTCTATGACGGGGACTATGGCTACACCTTC. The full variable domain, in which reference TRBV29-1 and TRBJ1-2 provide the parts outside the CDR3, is SAVISQKPSRDICQRGTSLTIQCQVDSQVTMMFWYRQQPGQSLTLIATANQGSEATYESGFVIDKFPISRPNLTFSTLTVSNMSPEDSSIYLCSVYDGDYGYTFGSGTRLTVV.

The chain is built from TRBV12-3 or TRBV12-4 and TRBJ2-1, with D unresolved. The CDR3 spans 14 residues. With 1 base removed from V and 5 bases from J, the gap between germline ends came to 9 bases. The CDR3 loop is CASSLGTTHNEQFF. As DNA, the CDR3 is TGTGCCAGCAGTTTAGGCACAACCCACAATGAGCAGTTCTTC.

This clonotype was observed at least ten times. The CDR3 here is CASSLQGASYEQYF. The CDR3 coding sequence is TGTGCCAGCAGCTTACAGGGGGCTTCCTACGAGCAGTACTTC. This chain uses TRBV5-8 with TRBJ2-7; 9 nucleotides line up with TRBD1. V dropped 2 bases and J dropped 1; count of bases not matched to a gene: 1. This CDR3 has 14 amino acids. CDR1 is SGHTS and CDR2 is YDEGEE in the germline V gene.

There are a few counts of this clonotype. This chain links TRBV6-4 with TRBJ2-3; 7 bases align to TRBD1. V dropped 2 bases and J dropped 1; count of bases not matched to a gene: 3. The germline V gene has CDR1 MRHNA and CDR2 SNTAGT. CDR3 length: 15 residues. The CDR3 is CASSDQTGGTDTQYF. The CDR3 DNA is TGTGCCAGCAGTGACCAAACAGGGGGCACAGATACGCAGTATTTT.

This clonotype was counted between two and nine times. The CDR3 protein is CASSLRAGNTGELFF. The CDR3 DNA sequence: TGTGCCAGCAGCTTAAGAGCAGGGAACACCGGGGAGCTGTTTTTT. The rearrangement joins TRBV7-3 to TRBJ2-2; D not certain. This CDR3 has 15 amino acids. From germline, CDR1 is SGHTA and CDR2 FQGTGA. V gave up 1 base and J gave up 1 base, with 7 bases separating them.

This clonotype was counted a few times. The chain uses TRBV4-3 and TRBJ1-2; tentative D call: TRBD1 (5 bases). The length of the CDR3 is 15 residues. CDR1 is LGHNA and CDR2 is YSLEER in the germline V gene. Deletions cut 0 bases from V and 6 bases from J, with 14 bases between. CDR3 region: CASSQDGNRLNGYTF. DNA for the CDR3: TGCGCCAGCAGCCAAGATGGTAACAGGCTGAATGGCTACACCTTC.

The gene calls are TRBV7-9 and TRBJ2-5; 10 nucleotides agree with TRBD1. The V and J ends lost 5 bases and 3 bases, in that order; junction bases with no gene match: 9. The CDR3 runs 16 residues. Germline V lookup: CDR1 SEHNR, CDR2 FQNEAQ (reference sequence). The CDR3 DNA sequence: TGTGCCAGCAGCCGGACCGGGACAGGGGCTGAAGAGACCCAGTACTTC. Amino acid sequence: CASSRTGTGAEETQYF.

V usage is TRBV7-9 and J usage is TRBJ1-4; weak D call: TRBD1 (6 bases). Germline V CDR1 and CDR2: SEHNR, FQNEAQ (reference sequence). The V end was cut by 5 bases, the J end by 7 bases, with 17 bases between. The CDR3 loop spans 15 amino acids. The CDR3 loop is CASSQVPRDTEKLFF. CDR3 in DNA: TGTGCCAGCAGCCAAGTCCCCCGGGACACTGAAAAACTGTTTTTT.

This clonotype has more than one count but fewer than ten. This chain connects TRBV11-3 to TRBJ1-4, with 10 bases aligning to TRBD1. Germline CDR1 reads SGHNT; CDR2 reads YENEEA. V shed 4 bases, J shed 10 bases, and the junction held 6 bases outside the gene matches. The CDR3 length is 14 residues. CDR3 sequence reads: CASSSLGTGVKLFF. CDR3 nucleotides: TGTGCCAGCAGCTCCCTTGGGACAGGGGTAAAACTGTTTTTT. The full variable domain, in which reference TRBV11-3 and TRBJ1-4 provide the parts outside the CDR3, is EAGVVQSPRYKIIEKKQPVAFWCNPISGHNTLYWYLQNLGQGPELLIRYENEEAVDDSQLPKDRFSAERLKGVDSTLKIQPAELGDSAVYLCASSSLGTGVKLFFGSGTQLSVL.

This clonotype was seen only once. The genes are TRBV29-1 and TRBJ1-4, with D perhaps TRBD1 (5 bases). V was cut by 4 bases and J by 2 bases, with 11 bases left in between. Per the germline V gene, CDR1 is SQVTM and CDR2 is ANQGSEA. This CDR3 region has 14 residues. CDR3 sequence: CSVGGGATNEKLFF. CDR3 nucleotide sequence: TGCAGCGTTGGAGGAGGGGCTACTAATGAAAAACTGTTTTTT.

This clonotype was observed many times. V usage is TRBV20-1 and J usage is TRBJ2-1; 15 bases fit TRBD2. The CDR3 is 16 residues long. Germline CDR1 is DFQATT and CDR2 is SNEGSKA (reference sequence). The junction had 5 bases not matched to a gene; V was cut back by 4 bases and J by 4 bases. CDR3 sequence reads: CSAKQGLAGGYNEQFF. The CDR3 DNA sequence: TGCAGTGCTAAACAGGGACTAGCGGGGGGTTACAATGAGCAGTTCTTC.

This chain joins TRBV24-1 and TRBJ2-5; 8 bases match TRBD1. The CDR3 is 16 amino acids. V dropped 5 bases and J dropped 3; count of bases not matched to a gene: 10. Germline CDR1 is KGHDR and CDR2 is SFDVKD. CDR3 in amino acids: CATSGMSNRGKETQYF. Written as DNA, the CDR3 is TGTGCCACCAGTGGGATGTCAAACAGGGGGAAAGAGACCCAGTACTTC.

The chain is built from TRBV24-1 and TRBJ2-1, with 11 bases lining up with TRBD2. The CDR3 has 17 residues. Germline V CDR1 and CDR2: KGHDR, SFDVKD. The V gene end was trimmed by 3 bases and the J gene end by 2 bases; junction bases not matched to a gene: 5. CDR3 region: CATSDTLTSGTYNEQFF. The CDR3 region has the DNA TGTGCCACCAGTGATACCCTGACTAGCGGGACCTACAATGAGCAGTTCTTC.